The T cell receptor beta chain under discussion was sequenced for a study of OX40 agonist ivuxolimab in advanced cancers. Across the study: Of mixed ages from about 20 to 80 and averaging roughly 66 years, the group was roughly 83% male.

Measured with immunoSEQ multiplex PCR; TCRdb has only the in-frame clones, and not every one. The sample records more than 35,000 clones, around 73% being singletons. Broader study findings: Expanded peripheral T cells had an undetermined antigen specificity. More expanded clones were seen, on average, in CD8+ T cells than in CD4+.

This clone has more than one count but fewer than ten. What it binds is not known. The CDR3 runs 17 residues. The V end was cut by 1 base, the J end by 7 bases, with 20 bases between. CDR1 and CDR2 from the germline V gene are MGHRA and YSYEKL. A history of autoimmune disease or systemic immunosuppression excluded patients. The receptor's source is an adult with an advanced solid tumor such as melanoma, head and neck, liver or kidney cancer. Sequencing used CD4+ or CD8+ T cells sorted from blood, obtained in a trial of the OX40 agonist ivuxolimab. V usage is TRBV4-1 and J usage is TRBJ2-1, with D possibly matching TRBD2 (5 bases). CDR3 protein: CASSQGLEVSGLNEQFF. CDR3 bases: TGCGCCAGCAGCCAAGGTTTGGAGGTCTCGGGGTTGAATGAGCAGTTCTTC.